This T cell receptor (beta chain) was documented in a study of Ad26.COV2.S vaccination and SARS-CoV-2 variants. Treatment denoted: roughly 19 received Ad26.COV2.S at low or high dose, single or two shots; roughly five received placebo; per-sample allocation not given. Specimens were obtained on day 63 following the first vaccine or placebo injection. The CDR3 has 15 amino acids. In germline, CDR1 is GTSNPN, CDR2 SVGIG (reference sequence). Trimming took off 4 bases at V and 4 bases at J, with 19 bases between the two ends. This clone was detected once. Sequenced by immunoSEQ multiplex PCR; TCRdb stores in-frame clones only, minus some. The sample has about 400,000 clones, approximately 89% seen once.

The chain uses TRBV30 and TRBJ2-5; D uncertain. The TCR comes from a person between 18 and 60 years old who received the Ad26.COV2.S COVID-19 vaccine or a placebo. The sequenced sample was peripheral blood, obtained in a trial of Ad26.COV2.S vaccine versus placebo. The CDR3 sequence is CAWKGGRDLRETQYF. The CDR3 coding sequence is TGTGCCTGGAAGGGCGGTAGAGATCTTAGAGAGACCCAGTACTTC.